This T cell receptor beta chain is from a study of OX40 agonist ivuxolimab in advanced cancers. Study background: Three patients got partial responses; one had hepatocellular carcinoma and two had cutaneous melanoma.

TCRdb keeps only in-frame clones here, not all; method: immunoSEQ multiplex PCR. The sample includes about 3,400 clones, roughly 72% seen only once; the top ten take over 30%. Trimming left V 2 bases short and J 5 bases short, with 13 bases between. Germline V gene data show CDR1 as SGHTA and CDR2 as FQGTGA. The CDR3 is made up of 14 amino acids. Study-wide points: Clonal expansion in partial responders at 0.1-3.0 mg/kg ranked among the lowest.

Baseline, cycle 4 day 1, and cycle 7 day 1 were the blood sampling points. This clone was observed a handful of times. The target antigen is unknown. The chain has TRBV7-3 and TRBJ2-7, with D possibly TRBD2 on 6 matching bases. The source is an adult with an advanced solid tumor such as melanoma, head and neck, liver or kidney cancer. Specimen: CD4+ or CD8+ T cells sorted from blood, collected in a trial of the OX40 agonist ivuxolimab. The CDR3: CASSLGGQGDEQYF. The CDR3 DNA reads as TGTGCCAGCAGCTTAGGAGGGCAGGGTGACGAGCAGTACTTC.